This TCR beta chain was obtained from a study of regulatory T cells in long-lasting Graves disease. Findings and caveats of the study: Thyroid tissue went unexamined; only peripheral blood was analyzed.

Time point reported: newly diagnosed GD, antithyroid drugs for less than 3 months. Making the TCR library involved RNA that had been extracted from PBMCs. About 8.8 milliliters of peripheral blood went into EDTA tubes. iRepertoire HTBI primers and Arm-PCR of CDR3 regions built TCR beta libraries. TCRdb independently ran MiXCR on the multiplex PCR reads; one entry per CDR3 protein. The repertoire holds 300,000 to 400,000 distinct CDR3 sequences, 16% seen once, with 25% to 30% in the top ten. V shed 0 bases and J shed 7 bases, with 7 bases lying between them. CDR1 SGDLS and CDR2 YYNGEE come from the germline V gene. The CDR3 contains 13 residues. This clonotype was detected ten times or more. Antigen unknown. The data also belong to a second study, concerning T cells in Graves' hyperthyroidism and ophthalmopathy.

The specimen comprised peripheral blood mononuclear cells (PBMCs), sampled at new diagnosis, from a patient treated with antithyroid drugs. This clonotype was sampled from a man in his forties or fifties with Graves disease. The chain links TRBV9 to TRBJ1-4; D may be TRBD1 (5 bases). In DNA form, the CDR3 reads TGTGCCAGCAGCGTAGGGGACGGTGAAAAACTGTTTTTT. Translating it yields CASSVGDGEKLFF.